Below, 4 T cell receptor beta chains from the same sample are listed, as sequenced in a study of cytomegalovirus exposure and HLA in healthy donors. The primer mix had 60 Vbeta and 13 Jbeta primers. TCRdb's copy holds only in-frame clones and misses some; the assay was immunoSEQ multiplex PCR. The sample has approximately 160,000 clones, roughly 80% seen once. The sample comprised PBMCs. These receptors came from a male donor in good health and CMV-seronegative.

The rearrangement links TRBV6-5 to TRBJ2-3; D might be TRBD1 (5 bases). V was shortened by 7 bases and J by 0 bases, with 14 bases between the two germline ends. The germline V gene has CDR1 MNHEY and CDR2 SVGAGI. This CDR3 is built from 15 residues. CDR3 region: CASTQGIISTDTQYF. CDR3 sequence (DNA): TGTGCCAGCACCCAGGGCATTATCAGCACAGATACGCAGTATTTT.

This clone has a handful of counts. The chain is built from TRBV5-1 and TRBJ2-5; 9 bases align to TRBD2. The CDR3 has 15 amino acids. Trimming took 0 bases from V and 6 from J; bases not matched to a gene: 6. CDR1 and CDR2 from the germline V gene are SGHRS and YFSETQ. CDR3 region: CASSLEVAGVKTQYF. DNA of the CDR3: TGCGCCAGCAGCTTGGAAGTAGCGGGAGTAAAGACCCAGTACTTC.

The chain employs TRBV19 and TRBJ1-2, with a possible D match to TRBD1 (6 bases). From germline, CDR1 is LNHDA and CDR2 SQIVND (reference sequence). V lost 6 bases, J lost 8 bases, and 19 bases lay in between. The CDR3 consists of 14 residues. This CDR3 reads CASSPRARGWGYTF. CDR3 sequence (DNA): TGTGCCAGTAGCCCGCGGGCCAGGGGATGGGGCTACACCTTC. The entire variable domain, with the rest obtained from reference TRBV19 and TRBJ1-2, is as follows: DGGITQSPKYLFRKEGQNVTLSCEQNLNHDAMYWYRQDPGQGLRLIYYSQIVNDFQKGDIAEGYSVSREKKESFPLTVTSAQKNPTAFYLCASSPRARGWGYTFGSGTRLTVV.

This clone was counted a single time. This chain connects TRBV19 to TRBJ2-3; no definite D call. This CDR3 has 15 amino acids. V lost 2 bases, J lost 0 bases, and 9 bases lay in between. The germline V gene encodes CDR1 LNHDA and CDR2 SQIVND (reference sequence). CDR3 DNA sequence: TGTGCCAGTAGTATATGGGCTGCTAGCACAGATACGCAGTATTTT. It translates to CASSIWAASTDTQYF.